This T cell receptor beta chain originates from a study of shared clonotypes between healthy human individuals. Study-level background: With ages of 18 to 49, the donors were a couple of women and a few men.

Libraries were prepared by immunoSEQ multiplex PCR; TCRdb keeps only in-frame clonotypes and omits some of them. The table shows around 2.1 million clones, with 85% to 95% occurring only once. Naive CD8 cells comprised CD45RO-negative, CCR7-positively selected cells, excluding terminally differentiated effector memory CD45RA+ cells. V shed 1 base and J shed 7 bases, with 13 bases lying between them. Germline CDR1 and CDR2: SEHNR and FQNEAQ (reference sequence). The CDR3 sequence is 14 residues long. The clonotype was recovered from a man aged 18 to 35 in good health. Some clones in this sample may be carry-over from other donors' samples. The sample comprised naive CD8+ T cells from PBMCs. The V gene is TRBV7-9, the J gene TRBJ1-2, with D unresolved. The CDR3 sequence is CASSLVGRAGGYTF. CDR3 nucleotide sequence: TGTGCCAGCAGCTTAGTAGGACGGGCGGGTGGCTACACCTTC.